These 23 T cell receptor beta chains originate from one sample sequenced in a study of shared clonotypes between healthy human individuals. The protocol was immunoSEQ multiplex PCR, while the TCRdb copy is restricted to in-frame clones and leaves out a portion. The sample lists over 300,000 clones, over 75% occurring once. Sequencing was carried out using memory CD8+ T cells sorted from blood. Subset defined: CD45RO+ cells pooled with CCR7-negative TemRA cells. These receptors originate from a young man in good health.

V gene TRBV15 combines with J gene TRBJ2-5; 8 bases are shared with TRBD1. There are 15 residues in the CDR3. J gave up 4 bases and V 3 bases, and 7 bases lay outside the gene matches. From germline, CDR1 is LNHNV and CDR2 YYDKDF (reference sequence). For the CDR3, the DNA is TGTGCCACCAGCAGGAGGGGCGGGACAGGAGAGACCCAGTACTTC. This sequence encodes CATSRRGGTGETQYF.

The rearrangement joins TRBV10-3 to TRBJ2-7; D gene ambiguous. CDR3 size: 15 residues. V was cut by 4 bases and J by 0 bases, with 13 bases left in between. Per germline, CDR1 ENHRY and CDR2 SYGVKD. CDR3 nucleotides: TGTGCCATCAGTGTCCGCCAGGTCAACTCCTACGAGCAGTACTTC. It codes for CAISVRQVNSYEQYF.

A single count supports this clone. This rearrangement joins TRBV5-6 to TRBJ2-3, with D possibly being TRBD1 (6 bases). The CDR3 extends over 15 amino acids. Germline loops: CDR1 SGHDT, CDR2 YYEEEE. Trimming removed 4 bases from V and 2 bases from J, with 14 bases in between. CDR3 sequence: CASSRPTGITDTQYF. CDR3 bases: TGTGCCAGCAGCCGACCTACAGGGATCACAGATACGCAGTATTTT. Full variable domain (rest looked up from reference TRBV5-6 and TRBJ2-3): DAGVTQSPTHLIKTRGQQVTLRCSPKSGHDTVSWYQQALGQGPQFIFQYYEEEERQRGNFPDRFSGHQFPNYSSELNVNALLLGDSALYLCASSRPTGITDTQYFGPGTRLTVL.

The chain links TRBV5-6 to TRBJ2-6; no reliable D call. The CDR3 extends over 17 amino acids. In germline, CDR1 is SGHDT, CDR2 YYEEEE. The V and J ends lost 7 bases and 5 bases respectively, with 22 bases between them. The CDR3, as DNA: TGTGCCAGCTCTATCGCCAATAGACAAAGTCGGGCCAACGTCCTGACTTTC. This translates into CASSIANRQSRANVLTF. The full variable domain, rest sourced from reference TRBV5-6 and TRBJ2-6, is DAGVTQSPTHLIKTRGQQVTLRCSPKSGHDTVSWYQQALGQGPQFIFQYYEEEERQRGNFPDRFSGHQFPNYSSELNVNALLLGDSALYLCASSIANRQSRANVLTFGAGSRLTVL.

The V gene is TRBV15, the J gene TRBJ2-7; weak D call: TRBD1 (6 bases). The length of the CDR3 is 14 residues. Germline lookup yields CDR1 LNHNV and CDR2 YYDKDF (reference sequence). V was shortened by 5 bases and J by 2 bases, with 13 bases between the two germline ends. The CDR3: CATSFGGSTYEQYF. The CDR3 DNA sequence: TGTGCCACCAGCTTTGGGGGCAGCACCTACGAGCAGTACTTC.

The rearrangement joins TRBV7-2 to TRBJ1-6; D might be TRBD1 (6 bases). Trimming took 0 bases from V and 0 from J, leaving 12 bases between them. This CDR3 has 18 residues. From germline, CDR1 is SGHTA and CDR2 FQGNSA. Written as DNA, the CDR3 is TGTGCCAGCAGCTTAGCAAGGACAGTAAGCTCCTATAATTCACCCCTCCACTTT. Protein: CASSLARTVSSYNSPLHF.

CDR3 DNA sequence: TGTGCCAGCAGCTTAGCGATCCTGGGGGAGGGCGGCTACGAGCAGTACTTC. As protein: CASSLAILGEGGYEQYF. The rearrangement joins TRBV7-6 to TRBJ2-7, with 7 nucleotides matching TRBD2. This CDR3 has 17 residues. V lost 0 bases and J lost 3; bases outside the gene matches: 11. Germline V lookup: CDR1 SGHVS, CDR2 FNYEAQ. The variable domain in full, completed from reference TRBV7-6 and TRBJ2-7, reads GAGVSQSPRYKVTKRGQDVALRCDPISGHVSLYWYRQALGQGPEFLTYFNYEAQQDKSGLPNDRFSAERPEGSISTLTIQRTEQRDSAMYRCASSLAILGEGGYEQYFGPGTRLTVT.

The rearrangement links TRBV5-6 to TRBJ2-7, with D unresolved. This CDR3 spans 13 amino acids. Germline values: CDR1 SGHDT, CDR2 YYEEEE. The V end lost 0 bases, the J end lost 4 bases, and 8 bases lay between the germline ends. CDR3 protein: CASSLGSVYEQYF. The CDR3 nucleotides are TGTGCCAGCAGCTTGGGTTCGGTTTACGAGCAGTACTTC.

The chain employs TRBV5-4 and TRBJ2-2; a possible D gene is TRBD2 (5 bases). V was shortened by 3 bases and J by 3 bases, with 15 bases between the two germline ends. The germline V gene encodes CDR1 SGHNT and CDR2 YYREEE (reference sequence). The CDR3 extends over 16 amino acids. CDR3 protein: CASSSDPLGDTGELFF. CDR3 sequence (DNA): TGTGCCAGCAGCTCCGATCCACTAGGAGACACCGGGGAGCTGTTTTTT.

The genes are TRBV11-2 and TRBJ1-2; D possibly corresponds to TRBD1 (5 bases). Trimming took off 5 bases at V and 4 bases at J, with 20 bases between the two ends. Per germline, CDR1 SGHAT and CDR2 FQNNGV. CDR3 size: 16 residues. The CDR3 coding sequence is TGTGCCAGCAGCCCTCCCGTACGGGGCAGGAGCTATGGCTACACCTTC. Protein sequence: CASSPPVRGRSYGYTF.

The chain couples TRBV5-1 to TRBJ2-7, with a tentative D call TRBD1 (5 bases). Germline-derived CDR1 and CDR2 are SGHRS and YFSETQ. With 3 bases removed from V and 1 base from J, the gap between germline ends came to 8 bases. This CDR3 region has 13 residues. The CDR3 region has the DNA TGCGCCAGCAGCTGGACAACTTCCTACGAGCAGTACTTC. This encodes CASSWTTSYEQYF.

This sequence joins TRBV28 and TRBJ2-7, with 9 bases fitting TRBD1. V trimming: 4 bases; J trimming: 2 bases; junction bases outside the gene matches: 3. The CDR3 spans 14 residues. Germline lookup yields CDR1 MDHEN and CDR2 SYDVKM. The CDR3 region has the DNA TGTGCCAGCAGTTATGGGGACAGGGCCTACGAGCAGTACTTC. Translation gives CASSYGDRAYEQYF. The whole variable domain, remainder taken from reference TRBV28 and TRBJ2-7, is DVKVTQSSRYLVKRTGEKVFLECVQDMDHENMFWYRQDPGLGLRLIYFSYDVKMKEKGDIPEGYSVSREKKERFSLILESASTNQTSMYLCASSYGDRAYEQYFGPGTRLTVT.

This clone occurred once. The V and J genes are TRBV27 and TRBJ2-7; TRBD2 matches at 9 bases. J gave up 5 bases and V 5 bases, and 10 bases lay outside the gene matches. The CDR3 runs to 15 residues. In germline, CDR1 is MNHEY, CDR2 SMNVEV (reference sequence). The CDR3, as DNA: TGTGCCAGCAGTCCCCTGGCGGGAGGGCCCAACGAGCAGTACTTC. Translating gives CASSPLAGGPNEQYF.

V is TRBV5-4 and J is TRBJ1-2; D possibly corresponds to TRBD1 (5 bases). Trimming removed 0 bases from V and 5 bases from J, with 11 bases in between. The CDR3 has 14 amino acids. CDR1 and CDR2 (germline): SGHNT, YYREEE (reference sequence). For the CDR3, the DNA is TGTGCCAGCAGCTTGGGAGGGGATCCGTATGGCTACACCTTC. As protein: CASSLGGDPYGYTF.

The gene calls are TRBV6-6 and TRBJ2-7; D ambiguous. The ends were cut back, 4 bases at V and 5 bases at J, with 12 bases in the middle. Germline CDR1 reads MNHNY; CDR2 reads SVGAGI (reference sequence). The CDR3 has 13 residues. This chain's CDR3 is CASSSRTGDEQYF. CDR3 coding DNA: TGTGCCAGCAGTTCCAGGACCGGCGACGAGCAGTACTTC.

This sequence joins TRBV7-9 and TRBJ2-1; the match to TRBD1 covers 8 bases. CDR3 length: 14 residues. J lost 8 bases, V lost 1 base, and 4 bases had no gene match. CDR1 and CDR2 from the germline V gene are SEHNR and FQNEAQ (reference sequence). The CDR3 loop reads CASSLGQGADEQFF. CDR3 DNA: TGTGCCAGCAGCTTAGGGCAGGGGGCGGATGAGCAGTTCTTC.

The rearrangement uses TRBV7-6 and TRBJ2-1; D unresolved. V was trimmed by 1 base and J by 0 bases, leaving 16 bases between them. The germline V gene has CDR1 SGHVS and CDR2 FNYEAQ. The CDR3 has 18 residues. The CDR3 protein is CASSLEIGLDPSYNEQFF. The DNA for the CDR3 is TGTGCCAGCAGCTTAGAGATTGGGTTGGATCCCTCCTACAATGAGCAGTTCTTC.

This sequence joins TRBV11-2 and TRBJ1-4, with 7 bases lining up with TRBD1. Trimming cost V 5 bases and J 7 bases; bases outside gene matches: 13. Per germline, CDR1 SGHAT and CDR2 FQNNGV. The CDR3 length is 16 residues. The CDR3 bases are TGTGCCAGCAGCGTCTCACCCGGGACAGCTGGTGAAAAACTGTTTTTT. The encoded protein is CASSVSPGTAGEKLFF.

In this sample, this clone turned up a few times. At the DNA level, this CDR3 is encoded by other sequences in the same sample as well. This chain uses TRBV7-9 with TRBJ2-3; maybe TRBD2 (5 bases). This CDR3 comprises 14 residues. V was shortened by 1 base and J by 3 bases, with 8 bases between the two germline ends. CDR1 SEHNR and CDR2 FQNEAQ come from the germline V gene (reference sequence). CDR3 sequence reads: CASSLVEGTDTQYF. The DNA for the CDR3 is TGTGCCAGCAGCTTAGTTGAGGGAACAGATACGCAGTATTTT.

V is TRBV6-6 and J is TRBJ1-6, with D possibly matching TRBD1 (5 bases). Trimming pared 5 bases from V and 7 bases from J, leaving 15 bases between. The CDR3 is 15 residues long. Germline V gene lookup returns CDR1 MNHNY and CDR2 SVGAGI (reference sequence). The CDR3 loop is CASSLDSGWNSPLHF. CDR3 bases: TGTGCCAGCAGTCTCGACAGCGGGTGGAATTCACCCCTCCACTTT.

This clone has more than one count but fewer than ten. This chain joins TRBV27 and TRBJ1-2; 8 bases fit TRBD1. Germline V gene sequence: CDR1 MNHEY, CDR2 SMNVEV (reference sequence). This CDR3 is 16 amino acids long. Germline trimming cut 4 bases from V and 2 bases from J; bases unmatched to any gene: 9. The CDR3 here is CASSSSQGAGNYGYTF. The CDR3, as DNA: TGTGCCAGCAGTTCTTCCCAGGGGGCGGGGAACTATGGCTACACCTTC.

The rearrangement joins TRBV7-9 to TRBJ2-2, with 7 bases identical to TRBD1. Per germline, CDR1 SEHNR and CDR2 FQNEAQ (reference sequence). V trimming: 3 bases; J trimming: 0 bases; junction bases outside the gene matches: 4. The CDR3 covers 16 residues. In nucleotides, the CDR3 is TGTGCCAGCAGCTTGGCCGGGACAGCGAACACCGGGGAGCTGTTTTTT. Its translation is CASSLAGTANTGELFF.

The chain recombines TRBV10-3 with TRBJ2-1, with TRBD2 matching 16 bases. Unmatched junction bases numbered 18, after V lost 11 bases and J lost 5 bases. The CDR3 spans 19 residues. Germline loops: CDR1 ENHRY, CDR2 SYGVKD. DNA of the CDR3: TGTGCCGTACTAAGGGGACTAGCGGGAGGGCCTAGAACACACAATGAGCAGTTCTTC. As protein: CAVLRGLAGGPRTHNEQFF.